The clone carrying this TCR beta chain occurred once. This record comes from a study of STAT5B mutations in CD4+ large granular lymphocyte leukemia. The method was immunoSEQ multiplex PCR; TCRdb's version includes in-frame clones alone and lacks a portion of them. The sample has around 50,000 clones; about 80% are singletons. CDR3 length: 12 residues. The V gene's germline CDR1 is MNHNS and CDR2 SASEGT. Trimming removed 8 bases at V and 0 bases at J, with 6 bases between. Source material: CD4+ T cells from blood buffy coats. The source is a human donor in good health. The chain couples TRBV6-1 to TRBJ2-3, with D tentatively TRBD1 or TRBD2 (5 bases each). The CDR3 nucleotides are TGTGCCAGCGAGGGGAGCACAGATACGCAGTATTTT. It yields the protein CASEGSTDTQYF.